These 32 T cell receptor beta chains originate from one sample sequenced in a study of shared clonotypes between healthy human individuals. The data were produced by immunoSEQ multiplex PCR, yet TCRdb's version contains in-frame clones alone and is incomplete. The sample includes some 490,000 clones, about 85% of them seen just once. Input material: PBMCs. Every receptor here comes from a middle-aged woman in good health. Some clones in this sample may be carry-over from other donors' samples.

The chain uses TRBV7-3 and TRBJ1-1, with TRBD1 matching over 7 bases. Germline-derived CDR1 and CDR2 are SGHTA and FQGTGA. This CDR3 comprises 15 residues. With V trimmed by 5 bases and J by 5 bases, 11 bases remained unmatched. CDR3 sequence: CASSRNSGTDTEAFF. CDR3 DNA sequence: TGTGCCAGCAGCAGGAATTCCGGGACAGATACTGAAGCTTTCTTT.

V usage is TRBV15 and J usage is TRBJ1-2, with D possibly being TRBD1 (5 bases). The V and J ends lost 1 base and 4 bases respectively, with 10 bases between them. CDR3 length: 14 amino acids. Germline V gene lookup returns CDR1 LNHNV and CDR2 YYDKDF (reference sequence). The CDR3 loop reads CATSRARVAYGYTF. Here the CDR3 DNA reads TGTGCCACCAGCAGAGCCAGGGTGGCCTATGGCTACACCTTC.

This chain links TRBV9 with TRBJ2-5; D remains ambiguous. Trimming shortened V by 1 base and J by 1 base, and 11 bases separated the two germline ends. The CDR3 spans 15 residues. Germline CDR1 and CDR2: SGDLS and YYNGEE. Here the CDR3 reads CASSVSSSGQETQYF. The CDR3 DNA reads TGTGCCAGCAGCGTAAGCAGTTCAGGCCAAGAGACCCAGTACTTC.

This clone was recorded once. A far larger clone is one nucleotide away, so this likely arose from a read error. This CDR3 is also generated by other DNA sequences in the sample. The chain joins TRBV10-3 to TRBJ2-7, with 7 bases aligning to TRBD2. Per germline, CDR1 ENHRY and CDR2 SYGVKD. CDR3 length equals 13 residues. This chain's CDR3 is CAISDLAGHEQYF. The CDR3 DNA reads TGTGCCATCAGTGATTTAGCGGGTCATGAGCAATACTTC.

This clone was picked up one time. The chain is built from TRBV30 and TRBJ2-7, with 8 nucleotides matching TRBD1. This CDR3 has 14 amino acids. V shed 3 bases and J 7 bases; nucleotides not matched to a gene: 11. Germline CDR1 reads GTSNPN; CDR2 reads SVGIG (reference sequence). Here the CDR3 reads CAWRLAGGAGEQYF. The CDR3 DNA reads as TGTGCCTGGAGACTTGCAGGGGGCGCTGGTGAGCAGTACTTC.

As concerns this clone: A far larger clone lies a single base away; this is likely a read error. This CDR3 is missing its conserved last phenylalanine or tryptophan, likely due to a read error. The chain has TRBV7-9 and TRBJ1-3; D might be TRBD1 (6 bases). The CDR3 is made up of 15 amino acids. Trimming stripped 3 bases from V and 1 base from J, with 10 bases between. Germline V lookup: CDR1 SEHNR, CDR2 FQNEAQ (reference sequence). CDR3 sequence reads: CASSFAGVSGNTIYL. The CDR3 coding sequence is TGTGCCAGCAGCTTTGCAGGGGTTTCTGGAAACACCATATATCTT.

Remarks on this clone: A far larger clone is a single base away, which makes a read error likely. The same CDR3 also results from other DNA sequences found in this sample. The chain carries TRBV29-1 and TRBJ2-2; 7 bases line up with TRBD1. Per germline, CDR1 SQVTM and CDR2 ANQGSEA. Unmatched junction bases numbered 6, after V lost 6 bases and J lost 2 bases. The CDR3 sequence is 14 residues long. The CDR3 spells CSVVRTGNTGELFF. CDR3 bases: TGCAGCGTGGTTAGGACAGGAAACACCGGGGAGCTGTTTTTT.

V usage is TRBV28 and J usage is TRBJ2-7; D is perhaps TRBD1 (6 bases). Trimming took 5 bases from V and 13 from J, leaving 18 bases between them. There are 12 residues in the CDR3. Germline V CDR1 and CDR2: MDHEN, SYDVKM. The CDR3 protein is CASSEPPGQQYF. The DNA of the CDR3 is TGTGCCAGCAGTGAACCCCCGGGACAACAATACTTC.

The V gene is TRBV9, the J gene TRBJ2-4; no clear D gene. The V end lost 0 bases, the J end lost 7 bases, and 20 bases lay between the germline ends. CDR3 length: 17 residues. Germline-derived CDR1 and CDR2 are SGDLS and YYNGEE. DNA of the CDR3: TGTGCCAGCAGCGTAGGCCCTGGACGTCTGGGCTCTAACATTCAGTACTTC. Translating it yields CASSVGPGRLGSNIQYF.

CDR3 in amino acids: CASRGVNTEAFF. As DNA, the CDR3 is TGTGCCAGCAGGGGCGTGAACACTGAAGCTTTCTTT. The rearrangement joins TRBV7-9 to TRBJ1-1; no firm D call. CDR1 and CDR2 (germline): SEHNR, FQNEAQ (reference sequence). The V end was cut by 6 bases, the J end by 0 bases, with 5 bases between. The CDR3 has 12 residues.

The rearrangement uses TRBV15 and TRBJ2-1; D is perhaps TRBD1 (5 bases). The CDR3 extends over 15 amino acids. Trimming stripped 1 base from V and 6 bases from J, with 13 bases between. Germline CDR1 is LNHNV and CDR2 is YYDKDF (reference sequence). CDR3 bases: TGTGCCACCAGCAGAGGGGGCCGCGAAGGCAATGAGCAGTTCTTC. Translated: CATSRGGREGNEQFF.

V is TRBV11-1 and J is TRBJ2-7; D may be TRBD2 (6 bases). The V gene's germline CDR1 is SGHAT and CDR2 FQDESV (reference sequence). Trimming pared 3 bases from V and 7 bases from J, leaving 22 bases between. CDR3 length equals 16 residues. CDR3 loop: CASSFAVGTRKREQYF. CDR3 DNA sequence: TGTGCCAGCAGCTTCGCGGTGGGGACTCGAAAAAGGGAGCAGTACTTC.

Note on this clone: At the DNA level, this CDR3 is encoded by other sequences in the same sample as well. The J gene is TRBJ2-7, the V gene TRBV6-1, with no clear D. V was shortened by 6 bases and J by 4 bases, with 13 bases between the two germline ends. Per the germline V gene, CDR1 is MNHNS and CDR2 is SASEGT. CDR3 length: 13 residues. CDR3 DNA sequence: TGTGCCAGCAGGTGGGGATTCCAGTACGAGCAGTACTTC. Its translation: CASRWGFQYEQYF.

A remark on this clone: This specimen includes other DNA sequences encoding the same CDR3. CDR3 amino acids: CSVADTGELFF. CDR3 nucleotide sequence: TGCAGCGTGGCAGACACCGGGGAGCTGTTTTTT. This sequence joins TRBV29-1 and TRBJ2-2; D gene ambiguous. Trimming left V 6 bases short and J 3 bases short, with 5 bases between. Germline V gene sequence: CDR1 SQVTM, CDR2 ANQGSEA. The CDR3 is 11 amino acids.

The chain links TRBV5-4 to TRBJ2-3; D gene ambiguous. The CDR3 covers 13 residues. V gave up 2 bases and J gave up 2 bases, with 6 bases separating them. Germline V CDR1 and CDR2: SGHNT, YYREEE (reference sequence). CDR3 sequence reads: CASSFLYTDTQYF. CDR3 in DNA: TGTGCCAGCAGCTTTCTCTACACAGATACGCAGTATTTT.

This clone occurred once. At one end the junction does not follow the germline gene, possibly because of a read error. The CDR3 is CIVASVASNTEAFF. The CDR3 coding sequence is TGCATCGTTGCCTCCGTGGCGTCGAACACTGAAGCTTTCTTT. This chain uses TRBV29-1 with TRBJ1-1; no clear D gene. Germline CDR1 SQVTM, CDR2 ANQGSEA. The length of the CDR3 is 14 residues.

The DNA for the CDR3 is TGTGCCAGCAGCTCACCAACCTCCCATGAAAAACTGTTTTTT. It translates to CASSSPTSHEKLFF. This chain connects TRBV9 to TRBJ1-4; D not resolved. The germline gives CDR1 SGDLS, CDR2 YYNGEE. There are 14 residues in the CDR3. V was shortened by 4 bases and J by 6 bases, with 13 bases between the two germline ends.

The V gene is TRBV6-1, the J gene TRBJ1-2; no reliable D call. The V gene lost 7 bases and the J gene lost 2 bases, with 17 bases spanning the gap. The CDR3 spans 15 residues. Germline CDR1 MNHNS, CDR2 SASEGT. The CDR3 here is CASNVGQNANYGYTF. CDR3 bases: TGTGCCAGCAATGTAGGCCAGAACGCGAACTATGGCTACACCTTC.

V is TRBV28 and J is TRBJ2-7; a possible D gene is TRBD1 (6 bases). Germline-derived CDR1 and CDR2 are MDHEN and SYDVKM. The V end lost 5 bases, the J end lost 6 bases, and 14 bases lay between the germline ends. The CDR3 has 13 amino acids. The CDR3 region has the DNA TGTGCCAGCAGTCCGCAACAGGGTCTCGAGCAGTACTTC. It codes for CASSPQQGLEQYF. Based on the CDR3 plus reference TRBV28 and TRBJ2-7, the full variable domain is DVKVTQSSRYLVKRTGEKVFLECVQDMDHENMFWYRQDPGLGLRLIYFSYDVKMKEKGDIPEGYSVSREKKERFSLILESASTNQTSMYLCASSPQQGLEQYFGPGTRLTVT.

This clone was detected once. The chain combines TRBV5-1 with TRBJ1-1; tentative D call: TRBD1 (6 bases). Trimming took off 0 bases at V and 4 bases at J, with 13 bases between the two ends. Germline assignment: CDR1 SGHRS and CDR2 YFSETQ. CDR3 length equals 15 residues. The DNA for the CDR3 is TGCGCCAGCAGCTTGGAGGGCAGGGGAAGCACTGAAGCTTTCTTT. Amino acid sequence: CASSLEGRGSTEAFF.

This clone is medium-sized in the sample. Other nucleotide sequences in the sample specify the same CDR3. The rearrangement links TRBV11-2 to TRBJ2-1; the match to TRBD2 covers 9 bases. Per germline, CDR1 SGHAT and CDR2 FQNNGV. This CDR3 has 15 residues. The J segment lost 4 bases and the V segment lost 5 bases, leaving 6 bases of the junction unmatched. CDR3: CASSVQAGGYNEQFF. As DNA, the CDR3 is TGTGCCAGCAGCGTGCAAGCGGGAGGATACAATGAGCAGTTCTTC.

The J gene is TRBJ2-7, the V gene TRBV5-1, with 12 positions matching TRBD2. Germline assignment: CDR1 SGHRS and CDR2 YFSETQ. The J segment lost 6 bases and the V segment lost 0 bases, leaving 10 bases of the junction unmatched. This CDR3 has 17 amino acids. DNA for the CDR3: TGCGCCAGCAGCTTGGGACTAGCGGGAGACCAGCGTAGCGAGCAGTACTTC. It encodes CASSLGLAGDQRSEQYF.

V usage is TRBV7-2 and J usage is TRBJ2-7; 7 bases match TRBD1. The V gene end was trimmed by 4 bases and the J gene end by 0 bases; junction bases not matched to a gene: 12. CDR3 size: 17 residues. Germline V CDR1 and CDR2: SGHTA, FQGNSA. CDR3 bases: TGTGCCAGCAGCTCTCGCTGGACAGGCTCCAACTCCTACGAGCAGTACTTC. Residues: CASSSRWTGSNSYEQYF.

A word on this clone: With only one base between it and a far larger clone, this is likely a read error. The same CDR3 also results from other DNA sequences found in this sample. The rearrangement joins TRBV5-1 to TRBJ2-5, with D unresolved. CDR1 SGHRS and CDR2 YFSETQ come from the germline V gene. V lost 4 bases and J lost 1, with 8 bases in between. The CDR3 is made up of 13 amino acids. The CDR3 reads CASSPGPQETQYF. CDR3 sequence (DNA): TGCGCCAGCAGCCCGGGTCCCCAAGAGACCCAGTACTTC.

Of note for this clone: A far larger clone is only one base removed, so a read error is likely. The chain links TRBV4-2 to TRBJ2-7; D perhaps matches TRBD1 (5 bases). This CDR3 region has 15 residues. Germline lookup yields CDR1 LGHNA and CDR2 YNFKEQ. The CDR3 sequence: CASSQEIDSSYGQYF. In DNA form, the CDR3 reads TGTGCCAGCAGCCAAGAAATAGACAGCTCCTACGGGCAGTACTTC.

The chain recombines TRBV28 with TRBJ1-5; TRBD1 matches 8 bases. The CDR3 is made up of 16 amino acids. Germline CDR1 is MDHEN and CDR2 is SYDVKM. J was trimmed by 3 bases and V by 5 bases; bases with no gene match: 9. Here the CDR3 reads CASSADRGRYNQPQHF. For the CDR3, the DNA is TGTGCCAGCAGTGCAGACAGGGGTAGGTACAATCAGCCCCAGCATTTT. Together with reference TRBV28 and TRBJ1-5, the CDR3 gives the full variable domain: DVKVTQSSRYLVKRTGEKVFLECVQDMDHENMFWYRQDPGLGLRLIYFSYDVKMKEKGDIPEGYSVSREKKERFSLILESASTNQTSMYLCASSADRGRYNQPQHFGDGTRLSIL.

The CDR3 sequence: CASRSSYEQYF. The DNA of the CDR3 is TGCGCCAGCAGGAGCTCCTACGAGCAGTACTTC. The rearrangement links TRBV5-1 to TRBJ2-7; D gene uncertain. CDR1 and CDR2 from the germline V gene are SGHRS and YFSETQ. V lost 5 bases to trimming and J lost 0 bases, with 3 bases between them. CDR3 length: 11 amino acids.

This clone appeared once. V gene TRBV19 combines with J gene TRBJ1-1; D is ambiguous. The CDR3 extends over 16 amino acids. Germline V lookup: CDR1 LNHDA, CDR2 SQIVND (reference sequence). V was pared by 3 bases and J by 4 bases, with 18 bases between. CDR3 in amino acids: CASSMGVRGLGTEAFF. For the CDR3, the DNA is TGTGCCAGTAGTATGGGTGTGCGGGGATTAGGCACTGAAGCTTTCTTT.

This clone was observed once. It may be a read error: a sequence one base away is much more abundant. This sample includes further DNA sequences coding for the same CDR3. The chain is built from TRBV19 and TRBJ2-7, with D tentatively TRBD2 (6 bases). V lost 3 bases to trimming and J lost 6 bases, with 18 bases between them. This CDR3 has 15 residues. Looked up from germline, CDR1 is LNHDA and CDR2 is SQIVND (reference sequence). The CDR3: CASSMSAAGRAEQYF. Here the CDR3 DNA reads TGTGCCAGTAGTATGTCTGCTGCGGGGCGGGCCGAGCAGTACTTC.

This rearrangement joins TRBV19 to TRBJ1-4, with D uncertain. The V end was cut by 4 bases, the J end by 5 bases, with 11 bases between. CDR3 size: 14 residues. CDR1 and CDR2 from the germline V gene are LNHDA and SQIVND (reference sequence). The CDR3 nucleotides are TGTGCCAGTAGTACTCCGTGGATAAATGAAAAACTGTTTTTT. It codes for CASSTPWINEKLFF.

This clone was counted once. The chain is built from TRBV7-2 and TRBJ1-5; D is undetermined. Germline-derived CDR1 and CDR2 are SGHTA and FQGNSA. Trimming shortened V by 1 base and J by 3 bases, and 7 bases separated the two germline ends. CDR3 length equals 14 residues. CDR3 in amino acids: CASSLGDFNQPQHF. In nucleotides, the CDR3 is TGTGCCAGCAGCTTAGGGGATTTCAATCAGCCCCAGCATTTT.

In DNA, the CDR3 is TGTGCCAGCAGTTGGGGGGGACAAGTTAATGAAAAACTGTTTTTT. Its protein product is CASSWGGQVNEKLFF. The chain links TRBV6-1 to TRBJ1-4, with a weak D call TRBD1 (6 bases). Germline loops: CDR1 MNHNS, CDR2 SASEGT. CDR3 size: 15 residues. The ends were cut back, 5 bases at V and 4 bases at J, with 14 bases in the middle.